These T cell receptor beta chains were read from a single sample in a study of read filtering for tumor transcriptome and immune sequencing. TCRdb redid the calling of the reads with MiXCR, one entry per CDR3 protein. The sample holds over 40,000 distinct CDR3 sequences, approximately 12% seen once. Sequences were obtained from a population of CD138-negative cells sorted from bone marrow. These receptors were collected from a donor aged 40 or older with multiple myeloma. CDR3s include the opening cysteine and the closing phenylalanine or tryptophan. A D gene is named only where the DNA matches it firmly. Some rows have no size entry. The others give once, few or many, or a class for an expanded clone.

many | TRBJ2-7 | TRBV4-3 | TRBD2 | CASSQLAGGGEQYF | TGCGCCAGCAGCCAACTAGCGGGGGGCGGCGAGCAGTACTTC
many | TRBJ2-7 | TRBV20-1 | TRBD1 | CSARLRLTGTVVGEQYF | TGCAGTGCTAGATTGAGGTTAACCGGGACAGTCGTTGGCGAGCAGTACTTC
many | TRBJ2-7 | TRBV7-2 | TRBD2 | CASSLGTSGSEQYF | TGTGCCAGCAGCTTAGGGACTAGCGGGAGCGAGCAGTACTTC
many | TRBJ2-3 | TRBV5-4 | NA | CASSLGIGADTQYF | TGCGCCAGCAGCCTAGGGATAGGCGCAGATACGCAGTATTTT
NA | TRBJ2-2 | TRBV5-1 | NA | CASSPRIAGELFF | TGCGCCAGCAGCCCGAGGATCGCCGGGGAGCTGTTTTTT
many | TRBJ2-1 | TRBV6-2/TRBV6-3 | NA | CASSYQGMYNEQFF | TGTGCCAGCAGTTATCAGGGGATGTACAATGAGCAGTTCTTC
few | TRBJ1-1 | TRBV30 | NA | CAWVGRGALPEAFF | TGTGCCTGGGTGGGGAGAGGAGCCCTCCCGGAAGCTTTCTTT
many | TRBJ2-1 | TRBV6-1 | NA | CASTQTGEYNEQFF | TGTGCCAGCACCCAGACGGGGGAGTACAATGAGCAGTTCTTC
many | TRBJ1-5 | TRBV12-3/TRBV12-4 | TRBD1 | CASSPTGINQPQHF | TGTGCCAGCAGCCCGACAGGGATAAATCAGCCCCAGCATTTT
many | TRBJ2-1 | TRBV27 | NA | CASSSLGSEQFF | TGTGCCAGCAGTTCACTCGGAAGTGAGCAGTTCTTC
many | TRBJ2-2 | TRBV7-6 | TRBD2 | CASSPSAAGMGTGELFF | TGTGCCAGCAGTCCTTCAGCAGCGGGAATGGGCACCGGGGAGCTGTTTTTT
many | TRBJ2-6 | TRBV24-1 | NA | CATSDRRGFSGANVLTF | TGTGCCACCAGTGATCGCAGGGGATTCTCTGGGGCCAACGTCCTGACTTTC
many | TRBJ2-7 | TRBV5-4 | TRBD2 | CASSGGLAGVSGSYEQYF | TGTGCCAGCAGCGGCGGACTAGCGGGAGTTTCTGGCTCCTACGAGCAGTACTTC
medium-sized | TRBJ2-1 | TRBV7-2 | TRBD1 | CASTPRAGGINEQFF | TGTGCCAGCACTCCCCGGGCAGGGGGCATCAATGAGCAGTTCTTC
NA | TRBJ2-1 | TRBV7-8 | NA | CASSRGFSPNEQFF | TGTGCCAGCAGCCGGGGCTTTAGCCCCAATGAGCAGTTCTTC
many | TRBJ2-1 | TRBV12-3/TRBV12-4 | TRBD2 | CASSSTGTSFYNEQFF | TGTGCCAGCAGTTCTACCGGGACTAGCTTTTACAATGAGCAGTTCTTC
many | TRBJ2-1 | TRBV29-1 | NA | CSVDGDTYNEQFF | TGCAGCGTTGATGGGGACACCTACAATGAGCAGTTCTTC
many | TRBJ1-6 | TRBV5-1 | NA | CASSLTYRDPLHF | TGCGCCAGCAGCTTAACCTACAGGGACCCCCTCCACTTT
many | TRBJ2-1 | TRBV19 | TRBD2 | CASSPPGLGAGRVQFF | TGTGCCAGTAGTCCCCCGGGACTAGGGGCCGGCAGGGTGCAGTTCTTC
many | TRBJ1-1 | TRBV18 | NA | CASSPLNTEAFF | TGTGCCAGCTCACCACTGAACACTGAAGCTTTCTTT
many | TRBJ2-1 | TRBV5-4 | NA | CASSLDFMGGAQDNEQFF | TGTGCCAGCAGCTTGGATTTTATGGGGGGCGCGCAAGACAATGAGCAGTTCTTC
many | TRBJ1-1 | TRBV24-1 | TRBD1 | CATSDAGTGMNTEAFF | TGTGCCACCAGTGATGCGGGGACAGGAATGAACACTGAAGCTTTCTTT
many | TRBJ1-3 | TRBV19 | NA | CASSIDSYSGNTIYF | TGTGCCAGTAGTATTGACAGCTACTCTGGAAACACCATATATTTT
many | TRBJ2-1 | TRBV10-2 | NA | CASSEKGSSYNEQFF | TGCGCCAGCAGTGAGAAAGGTAGCTCCTACAATGAGCAGTTCTTC
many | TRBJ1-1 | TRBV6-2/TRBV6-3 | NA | CASSYQIKNTEAFF | TGTGCCAGCAGTTACCAAATCAAGAACACTGAAGCTTTCTTT
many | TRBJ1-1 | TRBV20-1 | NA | CSAAPGKEAFF | TGCAGTGCTGCCCCGGGAAAAGAAGCTTTCTTT
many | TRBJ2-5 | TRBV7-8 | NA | CASSPLGGLGMETQYF | TGTGCCAGCAGCCCCTTGGGGGGACTTGGAATGGAGACCCAGTACTTC
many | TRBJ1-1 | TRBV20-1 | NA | CSARNQGVNTEAFF | TGCAGTGCTAGAAATCAGGGAGTGAACACTGAAGCTTTCTTT
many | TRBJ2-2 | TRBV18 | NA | CASFTIRESGELFF | TGTGCCAGCTTCACCATTCGGGAGTCCGGGGAGCTGTTTTTT
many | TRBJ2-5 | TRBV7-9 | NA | CASSPIPRETQYF | TGTGCCAGCAGCCCGATTCCACGGGAGACCCAGTACTTC
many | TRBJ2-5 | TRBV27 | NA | CASSPSTKGRTQYF | TGTGCCAGCAGCCCGAGTACTAAGGGACGGACCCAGTACTTC
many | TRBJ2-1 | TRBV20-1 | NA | CSARALGSYNEQFF | TGCAGTGCTAGGGCCTTGGGGTCCTACAATGAGCAGTTCTTC
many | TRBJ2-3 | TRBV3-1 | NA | CASTAKSPGTPNTQYF | TGTGCCAGCACCGCCAAATCACCCGGGACTCCAAATACGCAGTATTTT
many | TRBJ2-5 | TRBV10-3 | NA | CAISERGQETQYF | TGTGCCATCAGTGAACGGGGTCAAGAGACCCAGTACTTC
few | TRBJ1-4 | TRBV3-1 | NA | CASSHKGTDEKLFF | TGTGCCAGCAGCCATAAAGGGACGGATGAAAAACTGTTTTTT
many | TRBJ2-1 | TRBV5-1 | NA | CASSLGGPSYNEQFF | TGCGCCAGCAGCTTGGGCGGGCCTTCCTACAATGAGCAGTTCTTC
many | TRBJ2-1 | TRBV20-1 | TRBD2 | CSAIASGVYNEQFF | TGCAGTGCTATCGCTAGCGGGGTCTACAATGAGCAGTTCTTC
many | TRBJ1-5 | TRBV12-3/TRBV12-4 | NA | CASSYLERQPQHF | TGTGCCAGCAGTTACCTGGAACGACAGCCCCAGCATTTT